This T cell receptor (beta chain) emerged from a study of blood T cell repertoires in COVID-19 (dated by TCRdb to about 2020). In terms of the full investigation: Samples covering the acute and convalescent phases of COVID-19 were provided by collaborators in the United States, Italy and Spain. The material from the prospective study consisted of cDNA or gDNA derived from T cells, B-cell-depleted T cells, or PBMCs. Deeply sampled blood TCRbeta repertoires from subjects exposed to, actively infected with, or recovered from COVID-19 were included in the dataset. The repertoires were released in a freely available public database intended as a resource for research on the immune response to SARS-CoV-2. The samples were drawn from two sources: the first 160 participants of the ongoing ImmuneRACE study, and 1,200 or so subjects contributed by 6 global collaborators. The sample metadata nearly always contained a de-identified subject ID, COVID-19 status, age in years and sex. Where available, HLA class I and class II types were taken from metadata supplied by the sample provider and were not determined by assay-based typing.

Collaborating institutions collected whole blood in K2EDTA tubes following their own protocols. For TCRbeta analysis, collaborators shipped samples as frozen whole blood, isolated PBMCs, or DNA extracted from either of those sample types. TCRbeta CDR3 regions were amplified from genomic DNA using the immunoSEQ Assay, a bias-controlled multiplex PCR. In the source study's methods: The number of nucleated cells in each sample was estimated from the amplification of reference gene primers within the assay. To quantify the absolute abundance of each unique TCRbeta CDR3 rearrangement, sequence reads were collapsed and filtered. Productive Simpson clonality was computed per sample as the square root of Simpson's diversity index over productive rearrangements. The table was pulled from immuneACCESS by TCRdb, which kept in-frame rearrangements only. Such tables lose some clones; where checked, under half of the loss comes from unresolved V genes, and the rest has no known cause. The DNA gave D and trimming, while V, J and clone size come from that table. The sample table contains 40,000 to 60,000 clones; only one count was recorded for roughly 80% of them. About 4.2% of the sample is held by the ten biggest clonotypes.

This clone was detected only a few times. The antigen it binds to is not known. The sample holds no much larger clone one base away, and base qualities are not on file. From V the trimming removes 6 bases and from J it removes 2 bases, while the gene matches leave 7 bases of the junction unaccounted for. Including the terminal cysteine and phenylalanine, the CDR3 comprises 16 residues. The read is trimmed to its CDR3 DNA, 48 bases read in frame from base 1. The CDR1 and CDR2 encoded by the germline V gene are MDHEN and SYDVKM. Overall study results and their limits: Clinical and demographic metadata were provided uncurated, with the amount varying by source and participant.

Material: peripheral blood. The origin of this receptor is a man aged 50 to 59 with active COVID-19. This receptor chain uses TRBV28 and TRBJ1-6; 7 central nucleotides agree with TRBD1. The DNA is as follows: TGTGCCAGCAGGGCTTTTCAGGGGGCCTATAATTCACCCCTCCACTTT. This encodes CASRAFQGAYNSPLHF.